Below, 27 T cell receptor beta chains from the same sample are listed, as sequenced in a study of vaccination effects on CD4 cells after COVID-19 (dated by TCRdb to between 2021 and 2023). For these TCRs, the target antigens are not known. In the ViraFEST assay, PBMC were stimulated with viral peptide pools, and TCR sequencing was then used to find antigen-specific CD4+ T cell clonotypes based on their expansion. After more than 9 days of culture, CD4+ T cells were isolated with the EasySep CD4+ T cell isolation kit. Participants received two doses of either the BNT162b2 or the mRNA-1273 mRNA SARS-CoV-2 vaccine. The method was the immunoSEQ multiplex PCR assay. What TCRdb holds here is the immuneACCESS table cut down to in-frame rearrangements. Part of the clones is not present; checked against another copy, under half of the missing clones reflect an unresolved V gene, and the others are unexplained. Recorded for this sample are roughly 55,000 clones; 60% to 80% of them occurred a single time. Roughly 2% of the sample goes to the ten largest clones.

The specimen comprised CD4+ T cells from PBMCs cultured with HCoV-OC43 spike peptides, sampled after COVID-19 vaccination. The cell subset or site label for this specimen denotes: HCoV-OC43 spike overlapping peptide pool stimulation. These receptors were obtained from a human donor who received a COVID-19 vaccine.

The chain is built from TRBV24-1 and TRBJ2-1; D may correspond to TRBD1 or TRBD2 (7 bases each). The V gene's germline CDR1 is KGHDR and CDR2 SFDVKD. The CDR3 is 16 amino acids. The V and J ends lost 6 bases and 4 bases respectively, with 18 bases between them. The CDR3 region is CATSSLSGDSYNEQFF. Written as DNA, the CDR3 is TGTGCCACCAGTTCGTTAAGCGGGGACAGTTACAATGAGCAGTTCTTC.

V and J are TRBV5-1 and TRBJ2-2, with 8 nucleotides matching TRBD1. Germline V CDR1 and CDR2: SGHRS, YFSETQ. The V gene end was trimmed by 7 bases and the J gene end by 5 bases; junction bases not matched to a gene: 10. The CDR3 loop spans 15 amino acids. The chain's CDR3 is CASRPGTGDTGELFF. CDR3 DNA: TGCGCCAGCCGCCCCGGGACAGGAGATACCGGGGAGCTGTTTTTT.

This clone was seen a few times. Here the CDR3 DNA reads TGCGCCAGCAGACGGGACAGGGAAAATTTGTTGTATGCTTTCTTT. As protein: CASRRDRENLLYAFF. The chain has TRBV5-1 and TRBJ1-1, with 9 bases lining up with TRBD1. V was clipped by 5 bases and J by 11 bases; unmatched bases: 16. The CDR3 has 15 amino acids. Germline V CDR1 and CDR2: SGHRS, YFSETQ.

The genes are TRBV5-1 and TRBJ1-6; D is perhaps TRBD1 (5 bases). The CDR3 covers 15 residues. Germline CDR1 SGHRS, CDR2 YFSETQ. The V gene lost 4 bases and the J gene lost 8 bases, with 16 bases spanning the gap. The CDR3 DNA is TGCGCCAGCAGCCGGACGGTTGGGGGTGATTCACCCCTCCACTTT. This sequence encodes CASSRTVGGDSPLHF.

The chain carries TRBV30 and TRBJ2-2; tentative D call: TRBD2 (5 bases). Germline V CDR1 and CDR2: GTSNPN, SVGIG (reference sequence). The CDR3 consists of 12 residues. Between the trimmed V and J ends, which lost 4 bases and 5 bases, there was a span of 8 bases. The CDR3 loop reads CAWNRGTGELFF. In DNA, the CDR3 is TGTGCCTGGAATAGAGGGACCGGGGAGCTGTTTTTT.

The chain couples TRBV6-1 to TRBJ1-1, with 7 bases identical to TRBD1. This CDR3 region has 15 residues. V trimming: 2 bases; J trimming: 6 bases; junction bases outside the gene matches: 9. Germline-derived CDR1 and CDR2 are MNHNS and SASEGT. DNA of the CDR3: TGTGCCAGCAGTGAAATCTGGCAGGGGGTGGCTGAAGCTTTCTTT. Translating it yields CASSEIWQGVAEAFF.

The chain has TRBV24-1 and TRBJ1-2; 11 positions agree with TRBD1. V shed 9 bases, J shed 7 bases, and the junction held 0 bases outside the gene matches. Germline CDR1 is KGHDR and CDR2 is SFDVKD. The CDR3 totals 11 residues. The CDR3 DNA reads TGTGCCACCGGACAGGGGGCTGGCTACACCTTC. The encoded protein is CATGQGAGYTF.

This clone showed up just a few times. The J gene is TRBJ1-1, the V gene TRBV18; D perhaps matches TRBD1 (5 bases). V lost 6 bases to trimming and J lost 0 bases, with 14 bases between them. CDR1 is KGHSH, CDR2 LQKENI, per germline. The CDR3 runs to 15 residues. In DNA form, the CDR3 reads TGTGCCAGCTCGACCCTTGACAGCGTGAACACTGAAGCTTTCTTT. Translating gives CASSTLDSVNTEAFF. Full variable domain (missing parts from reference TRBV18 and TRBJ1-1): NAGVMQNPRHLVRRRGQEARLRCSPMKGHSHVYWYRQLPEEGLKFMVYLQKENIIDESGMPKERFSAEFPKEGPSILRIQQVVRGDSAAYFCASSTLDSVNTEAFFGQGTRLTVV.

The sample holds one count of this clone. The V and J genes are TRBV5-1 and TRBJ2-3, with D tentatively TRBD1 or TRBD2 (5 bases each). V lost 4 bases, J lost 4 bases, and 19 bases lay in between. In germline, CDR1 is SGHRS, CDR2 YFSETQ. There are 16 residues in the CDR3. CDR3 protein: CASSAGTASMADTQYF. The CDR3 DNA reads as TGCGCCAGCAGCGCCGGGACGGCCTCCATGGCAGATACGCAGTATTTT.

This chain links TRBV7-3 with TRBJ2-3; TRBD2 matches 8 bases. Unmatched junction bases numbered 4, after V lost 3 bases and J lost 2 bases. The CDR3 has 15 amino acids. Germline-derived CDR1 and CDR2 are SGHTA and FQGTGA. DNA of the CDR3: TGTGCCAGCAGCTTTAGCGGGGTGAACACAGATACGCAGTATTTT. Amino acid sequence: CASSFSGVNTDTQYF.

This clone was counted between two and nine times. This rearrangement joins TRBV5-5 to TRBJ1-1; tentative D call: TRBD1 (6 bases). The CDR3 loop spans 13 amino acids. CDR1 SGHKS and CDR2 YYEKEE come from the germline V gene (reference sequence). V gave up 5 bases and J gave up 8 bases, with 16 bases separating them. The CDR3 sequence: CASSIWGAGEAFF. In DNA, the CDR3 is TGTGCCAGCAGTATTTGGGGGGCCGGGGAAGCTTTCTTT.

The chain joins TRBV7-2 to TRBJ2-1, with D maybe TRBD2 (6 bases). Trimming shortened V by 4 bases and J by 12 bases, and 10 bases separated the two germline ends. Looked up from germline, CDR1 is SGHTA and CDR2 is FQGNSA. The CDR3 totals 11 residues. CDR3 protein: CASSSRRGQFF. CDR3 bases: TGTGCCAGCAGCTCCAGGAGGGGGCAGTTCTTC. Using reference TRBV7-2 and TRBJ2-1 for the parts outside the CDR3, the full variable domain is GAGVSQSPSNKVTEKGKDVELRCDPISGHTALYWYRQSLGQGLEFLIYFQGNSAPDKSGLPSDRFSAERTGGSVSTLTIQRTQQEDSAVYLCASSSRRGQFFGPGTRLTVL.

The chain uses TRBV5-8 and TRBJ2-6, with 8 bases fitting TRBD1. V lost 4 bases, J lost 0 bases, and 6 bases stayed unmatched. Germline V CDR1 and CDR2: SGHTS, YDEGEE. CDR3 length: 17 residues. In DNA form, the CDR3 reads TGTGCCAGCAGCGCCGGGACAGGCACCTCTGGGGCCAACGTCCTGACTTTC. Translating it yields CASSAGTGTSGANVLTF. The whole variable domain, filled in from reference TRBV5-8 and TRBJ2-6, reads EAGVTQSPTHLIKTRGQQATLRCSPISGHTSVYWYQQALGLGLQFLLWYDEGEERNRGNFPPRFSGRQFPNYSSELNVNALELEDSALYLCASSAGTGTSGANVLTFGAGSRLTVL.

V and J are TRBV5-1 and TRBJ2-6, with D perhaps matching TRBD1 or TRBD2 (6 bases each). The V and J ends lost 3 bases and 1 base respectively, with 14 bases between them. The CDR3 is 17 amino acids. The V gene's germline CDR1 is SGHRS and CDR2 YFSETQ. CDR3 in DNA: TGCGCCAGCAGCTCCACGGGGGCGCAGTCTGGGGCCAACGTCCTGACTTTC. This sequence encodes CASSSTGAQSGANVLTF.

This chain uses TRBV5-1 with TRBJ1-5, with D tentatively TRBD1 (5 bases). This CDR3 is built from 15 residues. V gave up 1 base and J gave up 6 bases, with 14 bases separating them. Germline V lookup: CDR1 SGHRS, CDR2 YFSETQ. The CDR3 here is CASSLWGEKSQPQHF. The CDR3 coding sequence is TGCGCCAGCAGCTTGTGGGGGGAAAAAAGTCAGCCCCAGCATTTT.

The genes are TRBV6-5 and TRBJ1-4; possibly TRBD1 for D (6 bases). The CDR3 extends over 15 amino acids. V dropped 2 bases and J dropped 3 bases, with 10 bases sitting between them. Germline-derived CDR1 and CDR2 are MNHEY and SVGAGI. The chain's CDR3 is CASSYTGAANEKLFF. CDR3 DNA sequence: TGTGCCAGCAGTTACACGGGGGCGGCTAATGAAAAACTGTTTTTT.

The gene calls are TRBV6-5 and TRBJ2-1; 8 nucleotides agree with TRBD2. Germline V lookup: CDR1 MNHEY, CDR2 SVGAGI. The CDR3 has 15 residues. The V gene end was trimmed by 6 bases and the J gene end by 0 bases; junction bases not matched to a gene: 4. Written as DNA, the CDR3 is TGTGCCAGCAGCTTAGCGGGGAGCTCCTACAATGAGCAGTTCTTC. Amino acid sequence: CASSLAGSSYNEQFF.

V is TRBV18 and J is TRBJ2-6, with D perhaps matching TRBD1 or TRBD2 (5 bases each). Germline V gene data show CDR1 as KGHSH and CDR2 as LQKENI. The CDR3 has 17 residues. V was clipped by 2 bases and J by 1 base, with 12 bases between them. CDR3 amino acids: CASSPYIEGSGANVLTF. As DNA, the CDR3 is TGTGCCAGCTCACCATACATTGAGGGGTCTGGGGCCAACGTCCTGACTTTC.

This sequence joins TRBV5-1 and TRBJ2-3; the D gene is possibly TRBD2 (5 bases). This CDR3 comprises 16 residues. The V gene lost 4 bases and the J gene lost 1 base, with 16 bases spanning the gap. The germline CDR1 and CDR2 sequences are SGHRS and YFSETQ. The CDR3 is CASSLALSGGTDTQYF. The CDR3 region has the DNA TGCGCCAGCAGCCTGGCTCTCTCCGGGGGCACAGATACGCAGTATTTT.

This chain joins TRBV30 and TRBJ1-5; weak D call: TRBD1 (5 bases). The V end was cut by 3 bases, the J end by 1 base, with 10 bases between. CDR1 is GTSNPN and CDR2 is SVGIG in the germline V gene (reference sequence). The CDR3 loop spans 14 amino acids. Here the CDR3 DNA reads TGTGCCTGGAGCACAGGACTGAGCAATCAGCCCCAGCATTTT. This codes for CAWSTGLSNQPQHF.

This clone was counted a single time. The genes are TRBV5-6 and TRBJ2-2; D ambiguous. The CDR3 covers 14 residues. Germline assignment: CDR1 SGHDT and CDR2 YYEEEE. V lost 0 bases and J 7 bases, leaving 10 bases between the germline ends. Here the CDR3 DNA reads TGTGCCAGCAGCTTGGTGGGCACGGACGGGGAGCTGTTTTTT. This gives the protein CASSLVGTDGELFF.

This chain uses TRBV6-2 or TRBV6-3 with TRBJ2-3; no definite D call. The CDR3 length is 15 residues. Trimming removed 0 bases at V and 1 base at J, with 8 bases between. CDR1 MNHEY and CDR2 SVGEGT come from the germline V gene. The CDR3 reads CASSYSLYGTDTQYF. The CDR3 nucleotides read TGTGCCAGCAGTTACTCGTTGTACGGCACAGATACGCAGTATTTT.

The J gene is TRBJ1-1, the V gene TRBV7-9, with D unresolved. Germline V gene sequence: CDR1 SEHNR, CDR2 FQNEAQ (reference sequence). V was shortened by 1 base and J by 3 bases, with 6 bases between the two germline ends. The CDR3 covers 13 residues. CDR3 protein: CASSLGSDTEAFF. In DNA, the CDR3 is TGTGCCAGCAGCTTAGGCAGCGACACTGAAGCTTTCTTT.

The rearrangement links TRBV6-2 or TRBV6-3 to TRBJ2-5; 9 bases match TRBD1. Germline trimming cut 6 bases from V and 4 bases from J; bases unmatched to any gene: 12. Germline loops: CDR1 MNHEY, CDR2 SVGEGT. This CDR3 contains 16 residues. CDR3 in DNA: TGTGCCAGCAGCTGGAAACTACAGGGGGCCGGAGAGACCCAGTACTTC. It codes for CASSWKLQGAGETQYF.

This clone appeared a single time. This chain joins TRBV18 and TRBJ1-5; D perhaps matches TRBD1 (5 bases). Germline loops: CDR1 KGHSH, CDR2 LQKENI. V dropped 3 bases and J dropped 7 bases, with 13 bases sitting between them. The CDR3 covers 14 residues. CDR3 sequence (DNA): TGTGCCAGCTCACCTTCCAGGGACGGGCAGCCCCAGCATTTT. This encodes CASSPSRDGQPQHF.

The rearrangement links TRBV7-2 to TRBJ2-1; TRBD1 agrees at 7 bases. The CDR3 totals 13 residues. Per germline, CDR1 SGHTA and CDR2 FQGNSA. V was clipped by 11 bases and J by 0 bases; unmatched bases: 4. Here the CDR3 DNA reads TGTGCCCTACAGGGGTCCTCCTACAATGAGCAGTTCTTC. This gives the protein CALQGSSYNEQFF.

The chain links TRBV9 to TRBJ2-1; 7 bases are shared with TRBD1. In germline, CDR1 is SGDLS, CDR2 YYNGEE. V gave up 4 bases and J gave up 5 bases; unmatched junction bases: 6. CDR3 length equals 14 residues. Here the CDR3 DNA reads TGTGCCAGCAGCCCGACAGGGCTCCACAATGAGCAGTTCTTC. As protein: CASSPTGLHNEQFF.